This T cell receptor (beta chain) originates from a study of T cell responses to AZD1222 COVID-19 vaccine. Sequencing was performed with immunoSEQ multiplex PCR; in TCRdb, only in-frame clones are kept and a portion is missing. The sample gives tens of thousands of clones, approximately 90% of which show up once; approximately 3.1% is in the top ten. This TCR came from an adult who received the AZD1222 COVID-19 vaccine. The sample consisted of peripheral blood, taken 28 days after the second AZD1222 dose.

CDR3: CASTDNRGSYEQYF. CDR3 in DNA: TGTGCCAGCACCGATAACCGCGGCTCCTACGAGCAGTACTTC. The chain joins TRBV5-4 to TRBJ2-7; D is uncertain. Germline V lookup: CDR1 SGHNT, CDR2 YYREEE (reference sequence). Trimming took off 6 bases at V and 0 bases at J, with 13 bases between the two ends. This CDR3 has 14 residues.